This entry lists 8 T cell receptor beta chains sequenced from one sample in a study of blood T cell repertoires in COVID-19. The repertoire was sequenced with immunoSEQ multiplex PCR; TCRdb's copy has only in-frame clones and lacks some. The table lists fewer than 350,000 clones, about 86% of them singletons. The sequenced material came from peripheral blood. The origin of the receptors is a woman in her sixties or seventies with active or convalescent COVID-19.

The chain employs TRBV2 and TRBJ2-3, with 8 nucleotides matching TRBD2. The CDR3 extends over 16 amino acids. Germline V gives CDR1 SNHLY, CDR2 FYNNEI. Trimming cost V 3 bases and J 4 bases; bases outside gene matches: 9. The CDR3 nucleotides read TGTGCCAGCAGTGAGGGTGAGGGACTAGGGCCAGATACGCAGTATTTT. Translating it yields CASSEGEGLGPDTQYF.

This clone was detected only once. The chain employs TRBV2 and TRBJ2-3; 10 nucleotides agree with TRBD2. The germline V gene encodes CDR1 SNHLY and CDR2 FYNNEI. The length of the CDR3 is 16 residues. The V gene end was trimmed by 8 bases and the J gene end by 3 bases; junction bases not matched to a gene: 11. The CDR3 region has the DNA TGTGCCAGCCAGCAAGAGGCTAGCGGGGGTACAGATACGCAGTATTTT. As protein: CASQQEASGGTDTQYF. Supplemented by reference TRBV2 and TRBJ2-3, the full variable domain reads EPEVTQTPSHQVTQMGQEVILRCVPISNHLYFYWYRQILGQKVEFLVSFYNNEISEKSEIFDDQFSVERPDGSNFTLKIRSTKLEDSAMYFCASQQEASGGTDTQYFGPGTRLTVL.

The rearrangement joins TRBV6-5 to TRBJ1-2; TRBD1 matches at 7 bases. V gave up 0 bases and J gave up 5 bases; unmatched junction bases: 0. Germline V lookup: CDR1 MNHEY, CDR2 SVGAGI. This CDR3 is built from 13 residues. The CDR3 reads CASSYSTGYGYTF. The CDR3 DNA follows: TGTGCCAGCAGTTACTCGACAGGGTATGGCTACACCTTC.

This clone was picked up a small number of times. The CDR3 region has the DNA TGCAGCGTTGGCCCAACGGACAGCTATGGCTACACCTTC. Its protein product is CSVGPTDSYGYTF. The chain carries TRBV29-1 and TRBJ1-2; TRBD1 is a possible D gene (6 bases). Trimming pared 4 bases from V and 4 bases from J, leaving 13 bases between. Per the germline V gene, CDR1 is SQVTM and CDR2 is ANQGSEA. The CDR3 has 13 residues. Drawing the rest from reference TRBV29-1 and TRBJ1-2, the complete variable domain is SAVISQKPSRDICQRGTSLTIQCQVDSQVTMMFWYRQQPGQSLTLIATANQGSEATYESGFVIDKFPISRPNLTFSTLTVSNMSPEDSSIYLCSVGPTDSYGYTFGSGTRLTVV.

The rearrangement links TRBV7-8 to TRBJ2-7; 12 nucleotides align to TRBD1. From germline, CDR1 is SGHVS and CDR2 FQNEAQ. The CDR3 has 14 residues. J lost 6 bases, V lost 5 bases, and 5 bases had no gene match. The CDR3 coding sequence is TGTGCCAGCAGCCGGGACAGGGGGCGACGCGAGCAGTACTTC. Protein sequence: CASSRDRGRREQYF.

This clone was seen only a few times. The V gene is TRBV5-1, the J gene TRBJ1-4; 8 nucleotides match TRBD1. V lost 2 bases, J lost 0 bases, and 3 bases stayed unmatched. Per germline, CDR1 SGHRS and CDR2 YFSETQ. CDR3 length equals 16 residues. The CDR3, as DNA: TGCGCCAGCAGCTTCGGGACAGGCGCAACTAATGAAAAACTGTTTTTT. This gives the protein CASSFGTGATNEKLFF.

The rearrangement joins TRBV10-2 to TRBJ2-7, with a possible D match to TRBD2 (7 bases). Germline V CDR1 and CDR2: WSHSY, SAAADI. Deletions cut 2 bases from V and 5 bases from J, with 19 bases between. This CDR3 comprises 16 residues. CDR3 DNA: TGCGCCAGCAGTGAGCCCCGGGGGGCGCACGGGGACGAGCAGTACTTC. Its protein is CASSEPRGAHGDEQYF.

The CDR3 here is CASSLAASPGADTQYF. The DNA for the CDR3 is TGTGCCAGCAGCTTAGCCGCTAGCCCTGGCGCAGATACGCAGTATTTT. The chain carries TRBV7-8 and TRBJ2-3, with a possible D match to TRBD2 (5 bases). CDR1 is SGHVS, CDR2 FQNEAQ, per germline. The V end lost 0 bases, the J end lost 4 bases, and 14 bases lay between the germline ends. This CDR3 has 16 amino acids.